This TCR beta chain stems from a study of T cell repertoires in cytomegalovirus infection. On the study more broadly: It can be stated that public TCR beta signatures indicated CMV infection as well as a matching HLA type.

Concerning this clonotype: Its target is not known.

TCRdb re-analysed the reads in MiXCR, keeping a single row per CDR3 protein. Found here are about 130,000 distinct CDR3 sequences, about 24% of them singletons; the top ten hold approximately 35%. With 1 base removed from V and 0 bases from J, the gap between germline ends came to 9 bases. The CDR3 has 15 residues. Per germline, CDR1 SNHLY and CDR2 FYNNEI. Findings of the study overall: In two of eight donors, the top clonotype was HLA-C-restricted CMV-specific.

The sequence derives from a human donor in good health (CMV status not recorded). Some clones in this sample may be carry-over from other donors' samples. Sequenced input: PBMCs, sequenced either directly or after in vitro stimulation (not recorded which). The rearrangement links TRBV2 to TRBJ1-1, with TRBD1 as a possible D gene (5 bases). Written as DNA, the CDR3 is TGTGCCAGCAGTGAAGGGGAAGGGGTGAACACTGAAGCTTTCTTT. It codes for CASSEGEGVNTEAFF.